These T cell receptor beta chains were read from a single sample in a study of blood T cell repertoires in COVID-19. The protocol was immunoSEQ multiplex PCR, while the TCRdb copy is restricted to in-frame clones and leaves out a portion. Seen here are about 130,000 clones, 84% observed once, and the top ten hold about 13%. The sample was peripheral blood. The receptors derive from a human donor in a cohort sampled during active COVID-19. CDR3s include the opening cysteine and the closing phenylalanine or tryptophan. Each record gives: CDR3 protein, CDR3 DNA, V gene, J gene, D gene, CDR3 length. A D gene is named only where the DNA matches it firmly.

CDR3: CAWRSRQGVQYF
DNA: TGTGCCTGGAGGTCCCGGCAGGGGGTTCAGTACTTC
V: TRBV30
J: TRBJ2-4
D: TRBD1
length: 12

CDR3: CASSPDRGRGEKLFF
DNA: TGTGCCAGCAGCCCAGACAGGGGGCGCGGTGAAAAACTGTTTTTT
V: TRBV7-9
J: TRBJ1-4
D: TRBD1
length: 15

CDR3: CASSLTVASPSYEQYF
DNA: TGCGCCAGCAGCTTGACGGTAGCGTCCCCCTCTTACGAGCAGTACTTC
V: TRBV5-1
J: TRBJ2-7
D: .
length: 16

CDR3: CASSREWGSEAFF
DNA: TGTGCCAGCAGCCGGGAGTGGGGGTCTGAAGCTTTCTTT
V: TRBV5-6
J: TRBJ1-1
D: .
length: 13

CDR3: CASSLGAAGDSYEQYF
DNA: TGCGCCAGCAGCTTGGGGGCAGCGGGCGATTCCTACGAGCAGTACTTC
V: TRBV5-1
J: TRBJ2-7
D: .
length: 16

CDR3: CASSPTLAGTYNEQFF
DNA: TGTGCCAGCAGTCCTACCTTAGCGGGGACCTACAATGAGCAGTTCTTC
V: TRBV2
J: TRBJ2-1
D: TRBD2
length: 16

CDR3: CASSLVGQGRNTEAFF
DNA: TGTGCCAGCAGCTTGGTCGGTCAGGGCCGGAACACTGAAGCTTTCTTT
V: TRBV5-4
J: TRBJ1-1
D: .
length: 16

CDR3: CASSRLAAEQYF
DNA: TGTGCCAGCAGCCGACTAGCTGCCGAGCAGTACTTC
V: TRBV12-3/TRBV12-4
J: TRBJ2-7
D: TRBD2
length: 12

CDR3: CASSLGQSSYNEQFF
DNA: TGCGCCAGCAGCCTGGGACAGAGCTCCTACAATGAGCAGTTCTTC
V: TRBV4-1
J: TRBJ2-1
D: TRBD1
length: 15

CDR3: CSVVGGFPNTEAFF
DNA: TGCAGCGTTGTAGGGGGATTCCCGAACACTGAAGCTTTCTTT
V: TRBV29-1
J: TRBJ1-1
D: .
length: 14

CDR3: CASSPSPSGGAVEQFF
DNA: TGCGCCAGCAGCCCCTCCCCTAGCGGGGGGGCCGTTGAGCAGTTCTTC
V: TRBV5-1
J: TRBJ2-1
D: TRBD2
length: 16

CDR3: CASSQDPASGVLYNEQFF
DNA: TGCGCCAGCAGCCAAGATCCCGCTAGCGGGGTACTTTACAATGAGCAGTTCTTC
V: TRBV4-1
J: TRBJ2-1
D: TRBD2
length: 18

CDR3: CASSQGASYEQYF
DNA: TGCGCCAGCAGCCAGGGGGCCTCCTACGAGCAGTACTTC
V: TRBV4-1
J: TRBJ2-7
D: .
length: 13